These T cell receptor beta chains were read from a single sample in a study of cytomegalovirus exposure and HLA in healthy donors. TCRdb's table, derived via immunoSEQ multiplex PCR, lists solely in-frame clones and lacks some. The data contain 47,000 or so clones, 92% of them singletons. Sequences were obtained from PBMCs. These receptor sequences come from a man younger than 35 in good health and CMV-seronegative. Each CDR3 is given with its conserved first and last residue. A D gene is named only where the DNA matches it firmly. The listing skips clone size in some rows; elsewhere it reads once, few, many or a size class.

16	TRBV7-9	NA	TRBD1	TRBJ2-2	TGTGCCAGCAGCTTACCCACTACAGGGGATATCGGGGAGCTGTTTTTT	CASSLPTTGDIGELFF
15	TRBV7-3	NA	TRBD1	TRBJ2-1	TGTGCCAGCAGCTTAATAGGGGGCAGAGGGAATGAGCAGTTCTTC	CASSLIGGRGNEQFF
19	TRBV18	once	NA	TRBJ1-3	TGTGCCAGCTCACCATTTTCAGTAACAGGGAAAGACTCTGGAAACACCATATATTTT	CASSPFSVTGKDSGNTIYF
15	TRBV7-9	NA	NA	TRBJ2-5	TGTGCCAGCAGCTTCATCCAGCGGGCACAAGAGACCCAGTACTTC	CASSFIQRAQETQYF
18	TRBV7-2	NA	TRBD2	TRBJ2-1	TGTGCCAGCAGCTTAGGTCTAGCGGGACGGGGCTCCTACAATGAGCAGTTCTTC	CASSLGLAGRGSYNEQFF
15	TRBV5-4	NA	TRBD2	TRBJ2-3	TGTGCCAGCAGCTTAGCGGGATTCTCTGCAGATACGCAGTATTTT	CASSLAGFSADTQYF
16	TRBV7-2	NA	TRBD1	TRBJ1-2	TGTGCCAGCAGCTCGGGACAGGGAGGGAGGCTCTATGGCTACACCTTC	CASSSGQGGRLYGYTF
16	TRBV4-2	NA	TRBD1	TRBJ2-7	TGTGCCAGCAGCCCTCTCGGGACAGGCGGGTCCTACGAGCAGTACTTC	CASSPLGTGGSYEQYF
23	TRBV29-1	NA	NA	TRBJ2-2	NA	CPRPPGGLGSCFLDPWGLRELFF
13	TRBV28	NA	TRBD1	TRBJ1-2	TGTGCCATCACAGGGGAGTTCAACTATGGCTACACCTTC	CAITGEFNYGYTF
16	TRBV28	NA	TRBD2	TRBJ2-5	TGTGCCAGCAGTTTAGACAGGGGACTAGCGGGAGAGACCCAGTACTTC	CASSLDRGLAGETQYF
16	TRBV5-1	NA	TRBD1	TRBJ1-2	TGCGCCAGCAGCTCCAGACAGGGACCAGACCCGCGTGGCTACACCTTC	CASSSRQGPDPRGYTF
14	TRBV5-1	NA	NA	TRBJ2-3	TGCGCCAGCAGCGAGGGACTCTCAGGAGATACGCAGTATTTT	CASSEGLSGDTQYF
14	TRBV11-1	NA	TRBD2	TRBJ2-5	TGTGCCAGCAGCCAAGGGACTAGCGGGAGGCCCAACCACTTC	CASSQGTSGRPNHF
15	TRBV5-6	NA	NA	TRBJ2-7	TGTGCCAGCAGCTTGGAGCGGGCATACTACTACGAGCAGTACTTC	CASSLERAYYYEQYF
14	TRBV18	NA	NA	TRBJ1-2	TGTGCCAGCTCACCACCGTCAGTTAACTATGGCTACACCTTC	CASSPPSVNYGYTF
15	TRBV27	NA	NA	TRBJ1-5	TGTGCCAGCAGTTTATCGGGGCAGTCCAATCAGCCCCAGCATTTT	CASSLSGQSNQPQHF
15	TRBV18	NA	TRBD1	TRBJ2-1	TGTGCCAGCTCACCAACGGGACAGTTGAACAATGAGCAGTTCTTC	CASSPTGQLNNEQFF
15	TRBV7-6	NA	TRBD2	TRBJ2-7	TGTGCCAGCAGCTTAGGCGGGGGGGACTCCTACGAGCAGTACTTC	CASSLGGGDSYEQYF
14	TRBV19	NA	TRBD1	TRBJ1-1	TGTGCCAGTAGTATTGTGGCAGGGGGGACTGAAGCTTTCTTT	CASSIVAGGTEAFF
14	TRBV9	NA	NA	TRBJ2-7	TGTGCCAGCAGCGTAGAAAGGGGGTGGGAGGAGCAGTACTTC	CASSVERGWEEQYF
15	TRBV28	NA	TRBD1	TRBJ2-7	TGTGCCAGCAGTCCTCGACAGGGCTACATCTACGAGCAGTACTTC	CASSPRQGYIYEQYF
17	TRBV11-1	NA	TRBD2	TRBJ2-1	TGTGCCAGCAGCTTCCCTCCACTAGCGAGCTCCTACAATGAGCAGTTCTTC	CASSFPPLASSYNEQFF
15	TRBV11-2	NA	TRBD1	TRBJ2-4	TGTGCCAGCAGCTTAGGAGGGGGCGCCAAAAACATTCAGTACTTC	CASSLGGGAKNIQYF
19	TRBV15	NA	TRBD2	TRBJ2-2	TGTGCCACAGAGATTGGCGGGCTAGCGGGAGGTCTGAACACCGGGGAGCTGTTTTTT	CATEIGGLAGGLNTGELFF
12	TRBV7-9	NA	NA	TRBJ2-7	TGTGCCAGCAGCTTGGAGGGAGGCGAGCAGTACTTC	CASSLEGGEQYF
14	TRBV7-2	NA	NA	TRBJ1-6	TGTGCCAGCAGGACCAGAGGGTACAATTCACCCCTCCACTTT	CASRTRGYNSPLHF
14	TRBV19	NA	TRBD2	TRBJ2-1	TGTGCCAGTAGTATTAGCGGGAGAACGGATGAGCAGTTCTTC	CASSISGRTDEQFF
14	TRBV4-1	NA	NA	TRBJ2-7	TGCGCCAGCAGCCGAGACGGAACAGCCTACGAGCAGTACTTC	CASSRDGTAYEQYF
15	TRBV28	NA	NA	TRBJ1-1	TGTGCCAGCAGGCGACCTTCGAGGGGGATCGGTGAAGCTTTCTTT	CASRRPSRGIGEAFF
15	TRBV28	NA	TRBD2	TRBJ2-1	TGTGCCAGCAGATCCTTCACTAGCGAGATCAATGAGCAGTTCTTC	CASRSFTSEINEQFF
16	TRBV6-5	NA	TRBD1	TRBJ2-1	TGTGCCAGCAGTTACCGGGACAGGGGGGCTTACAATGAGCAGTTCTTC	CASSYRDRGAYNEQFF
15	TRBV27	NA	NA	TRBJ1-1	TGTGCCAGCAGCCCCCCCCAGGGAACGAACACTGAAGCTTTCTTT	CASSPPQGTNTEAFF
14	TRBV28	once	TRBD1	TRBJ1-4	TGTGCCAGCACCTTACAGGGGTTTAATGAAAAACTGTTTTTT	CASTLQGFNEKLFF
16	TRBV27	NA	TRBD1	TRBJ2-7	TGTGCCAGCAGTTTATTTTCCAGGGGGCCCACTTACGAGCAGTACTTC	CASSLFSRGPTYEQYF
13	TRBV2	NA	NA	TRBJ2-3	TGTGCCAGCACAGGGATTCGGACAGATACGCAGTATTTT	CASTGIRTDTQYF
14	TRBV10-3	NA	TRBD2	TRBJ2-1	TGTGCCATCAGAGCGGGAAGGGACTTGGGTGAGCAGTTCTTC	CAIRAGRDLGEQFF
16	TRBV30	once	TRBD1	TRBJ2-6	TGTGCCTGGAGGACAGGGGGCTACTCCCCATCCTACGTCCTGACTTTC	CAWRTGGYSPSYVLTF
14	TRBV5-1	NA	TRBD1	TRBJ2-4	TGCGCCAGCAGCGGCGACAGGGAAGTAAACATTCAGTACTTC	CASSGDREVNIQYF
14	TRBV28	NA	NA	TRBJ2-1	TGTGCCAGCAGTCCCCCATACAGGGTGGATGAGCAGTTCTTC	CASSPPYRVDEQFF
13	TRBV6-1	NA	NA	TRBJ2-1	TGTGCCAGCACCAGCGGAGCTTACAATGAGCAGTTCTTC	CASTSGAYNEQFF
15	TRBV7-9	few	TRBD1	TRBJ1-2	TGTGCCAGCAGCTTAGTGGGACAGGGACGCTATGGCTACACCTTC	CASSLVGQGRYGYTF
17	TRBV5-1	NA	TRBD1	TRBJ2-7	TGCGCCAGCAGCTTGGGGGACGCAGGACAGGGAATGGGCGAGCAGTACTTC	CASSLGDAGQGMGEQYF
15	TRBV5-1	NA	TRBD2	TRBJ2-7	TGCGCCAGCAGCCTCGGGACTAGCGGGATCTACGAGCAGTACTTC	CASSLGTSGIYEQYF
17	TRBV25-1	NA	TRBD1	TRBJ1-2	TGTGCCAGCAGTGAATCTTTATCCGGGACAGGGGGTAAGGGCTACACCTTC	CASSESLSGTGGKGYTF
13	TRBV5-1	NA	NA	TRBJ2-7	TGCGCCAGCAGCTTGCACGGGAGCCTCGAGCAGTACTTC	CASSLHGSLEQYF